Listed below are T cell receptor beta chains from one sample, sequenced in a study of blood T cell repertoires in COVID-19. TCRdb's table, derived via immunoSEQ multiplex PCR, lists solely in-frame clones and lacks some. The table includes some 140,000 clones, around four fifths detected once. Sample: peripheral blood. The source of these receptors is a man aged 60-69 years who had recovered from COVID-19. Each CDR3 is given with its conserved first and last residue.

CASSIGQGINTQYF TRBV19 14 TRBJ2-3
CASSYGLYGYTF TRBV7-2 12 TRBJ1-2
CASSLVHLNTEAFF TRBV7-2 14 TRBJ1-1
CASSREQGDEKLFF TRBV6-4 14 TRBJ1-4
CASSLRQGRSDTQYF TRBV28 15 TRBJ2-3
CAISESGRPSGNTIYF TRBV10-3 16 TRBJ1-3
CASGPPTGEDTEAFF TRBV28 15 TRBJ1-1
CASSPGIVLNEKLFF TRBV18 15 TRBJ1-4
CASSHPRPSGVSYEQYF TRBV4-2 17 TRBJ2-7
CATKRGDQPQHF TRBV6-5 12 TRBJ1-5
CASSLAPSGGADTQYF TRBV7-6 16 TRBJ2-3
CASSFSGGAQGYTF TRBV7-2 14 TRBJ1-2
CASTLGHSTEAFF TRBV19 13 TRBJ1-1
CASSSWQENIEAFF TRBV7-2 14 TRBJ1-1
CASSSPTVSNEKLFF TRBV4-1 15 TRBJ1-4
CASSDSSRLAGALEQFF TRBV10-2 17 TRBJ2-1
CSVKGQNQPQHF TRBV29-1 12 TRBJ1-5
CASSNRGLAFF TRBV23-1 11 TRBJ1-1
CATSDGRTSAGTDTQYF TRBV24-1 17 TRBJ2-3
CASSPGGTIYF TRBV3-1/TRBV3-2 11 TRBJ1-3
CASSPITTGVASGNTIYF TRBV28 18 TRBJ1-3
CASSLASGELFF TRBV7-6 12 TRBJ2-2
CASSLGLAGIGGQYF TRBV7-8 15 TRBJ2-3
CASSAGGGTYEQYF TRBV7-2 14 TRBJ2-7
CASSARDRVTANEKLFF TRBV9 17 TRBJ1-4
CASSFPGGTGELFF TRBV7-9 14 TRBJ2-2
CAGGRGEKLFF TRBV2 11 TRBJ1-4
CAISEEGPNEKLFF TRBV10-3 14 TRBJ1-4
CASSRSAGSVNTEAFF TRBV6-6 16 TRBJ1-1
CASSQNRGPGDTQYF TRBV7-9 15 TRBJ2-3
CATSGGRTATNEKLFF TRBV19 16 TRBJ1-4
CASLKQGGSEAFF TRBV19 13 TRBJ1-1
CASSQLGLAGATKPGELFF TRBV4-3 19 TRBJ2-2
CASSHRDNQPQHF TRBV19 13 TRBJ1-5
CASSSWDLGYTF TRBV3-1/TRBV3-2 12 TRBJ1-2
CASNSGGSTYGYTF TRBV19 14 TRBJ1-2
CASNLGDIAAFF TRBV6-6 12 TRBJ1-1
CASSSDREGQPQHF TRBV6-2/TRBV6-3 14 TRBJ1-5
CASSPGLAGVSADTQYF TRBV18 17 TRBJ2-3
CAGSGRALTDTQYF TRBV7-2 14 TRBJ2-3
CASSLDRVHEQYF TRBV11-1 13 TRBJ2-7
CASSVGSSGNTIYF TRBV9 14 TRBJ1-3
CASNWGRWGISYNEQFF TRBV28 17 TRBJ2-1
CASSFGEGAPLHF TRBV11-2 13 TRBJ1-6
CASSLGGSSPLHF TRBV11-3 13 TRBJ1-6
CASSARVAGELFF TRBV28 13 TRBJ2-2
CASRGDRANTGELFF TRBV6-4 15 TRBJ2-2
CASSLTTATEAFF TRBV7-9 13 TRBJ1-1
CASLRASSYNSPLHF TRBV28 15 TRBJ1-6
CATRDSLSTDTQYF TRBV24-1 14 TRBJ2-3
CASSPGLALYQETQYF TRBV7-9 16 TRBJ2-5
CASSGGRGADTQYF TRBV19 14 TRBJ2-3
CASSPHRDRDNEQYF TRBV28 15 TRBJ2-7